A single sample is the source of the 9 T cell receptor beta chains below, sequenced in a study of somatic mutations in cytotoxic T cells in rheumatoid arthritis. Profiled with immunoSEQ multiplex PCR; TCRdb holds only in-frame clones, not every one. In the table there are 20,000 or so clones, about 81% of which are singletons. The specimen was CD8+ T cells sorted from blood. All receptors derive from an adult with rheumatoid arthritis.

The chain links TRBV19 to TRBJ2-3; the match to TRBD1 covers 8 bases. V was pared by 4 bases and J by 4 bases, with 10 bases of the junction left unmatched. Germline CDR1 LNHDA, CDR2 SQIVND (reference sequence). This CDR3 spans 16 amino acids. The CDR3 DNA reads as TGTGCCAGTAGTAGAGAGGACAGGGTTAGTGCAGATACGCAGTATTTT. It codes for CASSREDRVSADTQYF.

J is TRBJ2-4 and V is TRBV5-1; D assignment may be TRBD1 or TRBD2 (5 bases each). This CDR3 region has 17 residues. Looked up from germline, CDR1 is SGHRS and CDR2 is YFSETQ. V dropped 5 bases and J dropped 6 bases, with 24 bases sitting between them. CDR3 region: CASRATSGTGRRNIQYF. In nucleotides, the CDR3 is TGCGCCAGCAGGGCAACGTCGGGCACGGGGCGGCGAAACATTCAGTACTTC.

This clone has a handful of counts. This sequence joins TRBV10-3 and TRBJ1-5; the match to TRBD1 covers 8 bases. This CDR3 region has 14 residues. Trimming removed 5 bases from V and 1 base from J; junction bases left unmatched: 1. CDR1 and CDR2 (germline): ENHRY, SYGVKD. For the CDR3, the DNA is TGTGCCATCAGTCGACAGGGGAGCAATCAGCCCCAGCATTTT. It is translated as CAISRQGSNQPQHF.

The CDR3 bases are TGTGCCAGCAGCCCCTGGGCGAGAGGGACTGAAGCTTTCTTT. Protein: CASSPWARGTEAFF. The chain carries TRBV7-6 and TRBJ1-1; no firm D call. In germline, CDR1 is SGHVS, CDR2 FNYEAQ. V lost 5 bases and J 5 bases, leaving 15 bases between the germline ends. This CDR3 has 14 residues.

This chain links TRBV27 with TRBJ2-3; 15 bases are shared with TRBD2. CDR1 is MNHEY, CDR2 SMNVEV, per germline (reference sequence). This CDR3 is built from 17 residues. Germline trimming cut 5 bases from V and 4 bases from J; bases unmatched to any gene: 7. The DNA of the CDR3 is TGTGCCAGCAGTCCAGGGACTAGCGGGGGGCAGGCAGATACGCAGTATTTT. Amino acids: CASSPGTSGGQADTQYF.

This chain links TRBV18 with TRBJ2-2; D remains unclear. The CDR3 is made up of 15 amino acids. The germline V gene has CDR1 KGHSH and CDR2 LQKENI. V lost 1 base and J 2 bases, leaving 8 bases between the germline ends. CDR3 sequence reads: CASSPRAFNTGELFF. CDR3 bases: TGTGCCAGCTCACCACGGGCGTTTAACACCGGGGAGCTGTTTTTT.

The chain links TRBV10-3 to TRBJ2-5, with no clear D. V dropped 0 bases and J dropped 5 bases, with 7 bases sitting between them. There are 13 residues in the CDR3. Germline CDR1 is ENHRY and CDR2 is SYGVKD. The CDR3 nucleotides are TGTGCCATCAGTGAGTCGGATGGGGAGACCCAGTACTTC. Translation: CAISESDGETQYF.

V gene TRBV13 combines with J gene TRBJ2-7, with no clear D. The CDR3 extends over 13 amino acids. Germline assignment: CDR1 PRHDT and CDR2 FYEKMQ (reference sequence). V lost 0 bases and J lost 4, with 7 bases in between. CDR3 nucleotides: TGTGCCAGCAGCTTAGGTCTGGGGTACGAGCAGTACTTC. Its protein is CASSLGLGYEQYF.

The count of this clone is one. For the CDR3, the DNA is TGTGCCAGCAGCGTAGGGGGGGGGAGCTCCTACGAGCAGTACTTC. This translates into CASSVGGGSSYEQYF. The V call is TRBV7-9, the J call TRBJ2-7; D perhaps matches TRBD2 (7 bases). V lost 5 bases and J lost 0, with 14 bases in between. Germline CDR1 SEHNR, CDR2 FQNEAQ (reference sequence). This CDR3 comprises 15 residues.